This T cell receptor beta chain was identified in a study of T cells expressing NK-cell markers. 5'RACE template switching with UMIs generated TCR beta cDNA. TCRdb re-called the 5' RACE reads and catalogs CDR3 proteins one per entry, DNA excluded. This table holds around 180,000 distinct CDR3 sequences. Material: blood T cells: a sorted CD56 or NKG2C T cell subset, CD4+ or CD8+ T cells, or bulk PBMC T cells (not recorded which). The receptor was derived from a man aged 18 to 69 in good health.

This CDR3 is CSVEGTEDEQYF. This chain joins TRBV29-1 and TRBJ2-7; the TRBD1 assignment by TCRdb is unverifiable without DNA. From germline, CDR1 is SQVTM and CDR2 ANQGSEA. This CDR3 region has 12 residues.